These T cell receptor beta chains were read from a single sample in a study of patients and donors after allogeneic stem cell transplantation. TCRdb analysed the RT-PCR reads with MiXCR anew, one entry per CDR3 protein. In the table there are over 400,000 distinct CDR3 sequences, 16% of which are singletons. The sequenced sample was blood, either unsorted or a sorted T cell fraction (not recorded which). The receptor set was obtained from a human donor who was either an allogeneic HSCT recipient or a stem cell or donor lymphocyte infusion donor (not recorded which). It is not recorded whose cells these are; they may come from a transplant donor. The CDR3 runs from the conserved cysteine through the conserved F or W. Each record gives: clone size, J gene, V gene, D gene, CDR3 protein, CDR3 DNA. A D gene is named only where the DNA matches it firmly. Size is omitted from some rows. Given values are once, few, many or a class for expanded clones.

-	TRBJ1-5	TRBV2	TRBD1	CASSERDRGNQPQHF	TGTGCCAGCAGTGAAAGGGACAGGGGAAATCAGCCCCAGCATTTT
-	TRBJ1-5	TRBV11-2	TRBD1	CASSLLGGTGQPQHF	TGTGCCAGCAGCTTACTTGGGGGGACAGGGCAGCCCCAGCATTTT
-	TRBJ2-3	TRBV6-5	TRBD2	CASSYSVLAGSLDTQYF	TGTGCCAGCAGTTACTCGGTATTAGCGGGAAGCCTCGATACGCAGTATTTT
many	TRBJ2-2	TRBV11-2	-	CASISGRKNTGELFF	TGTGCCAGCATCTCAGGGCGGAAGAACACCGGGGAGCTGTTTTTT
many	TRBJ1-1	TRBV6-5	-	CASSRNTEAFF	TGTGCCAGCAGCCGGAACACTGAAGCTTTCTTT
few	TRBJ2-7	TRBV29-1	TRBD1	CSVEGTGGRDEQYF	TGCAGCGTTGAGGGGACAGGGGGCCGCGACGAGCAGTACTTC
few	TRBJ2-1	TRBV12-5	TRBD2	CASGSPILAGGPNEQFF	TGTGCTAGTGGTTCGCCGATCCTAGCGGGAGGGCCCAATGAGCAGTTCTTC
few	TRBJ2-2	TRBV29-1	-	CSVDPAGTGELFF	TGCAGCGTTGACCCAGCGGGCACCGGGGAGCTGTTTTTT
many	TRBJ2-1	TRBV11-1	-	CASRLEGRGRHNEQFF	TGTGCCAGCAGACTAGAGGGACGGGGCCGCCACAATGAGCAGTTCTTC
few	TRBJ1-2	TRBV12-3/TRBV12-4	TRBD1	CASSLTGTGGCYTF	TGTGCCAGCAGTCTAACCGGGACAGGGGGTTGCTACACCTTC
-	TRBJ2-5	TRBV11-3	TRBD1	CASSFRDSQETQYF	TGTGCCAGCAGCTTCCGGGACAGCCAAGAGACCCAGTACTTC
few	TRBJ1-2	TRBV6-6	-	CASSYGLHYGYTF	TGTGCCAGCAGTTACGGGCTTCACTATGGCTACACCTTC
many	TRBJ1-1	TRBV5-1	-	CASSWEAVVLSTEAFF	TGCGCCAGCAGCTGGGAGGCAGTAGTTTTGAGCACTGAAGCTTTCTTT
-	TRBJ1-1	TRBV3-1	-	CASSQVPRGRSPLNTEAFF	TGTGCCAGCAGCCAAGTTCCCCGGGGACGGTCTCCCCTGAACACTGAAGCTTTCTTT
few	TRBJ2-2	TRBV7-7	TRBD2	CASSLGDSGEDTGELFF	TGTGCTAGCAGCTTAGGGGATAGCGGGGAAGACACCGGGGAGCTGTTTTTT
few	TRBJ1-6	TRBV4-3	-	CASSQAVERGDPLNSPLHF	TGCGCCAGCAGCCAAGCGGTAGAGAGGGGGGACCCATTAAATTCACCCCTCCACTTT
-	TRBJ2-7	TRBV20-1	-	CSAFSSSYEQYF	TGCAGTGCTTTCTCGTCCTCCTACGAGCAGTACTTC
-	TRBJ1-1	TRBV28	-	CASAEAEAFF	TGTGCCAGCGCGGAGGCTGAAGCTTTCTTT
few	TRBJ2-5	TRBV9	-	CASSASTGTETQYF	TGTGCCAGCAGCGCCTCCACAGGGACGGAGACCCAGTACTTC
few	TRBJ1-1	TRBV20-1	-	CSARAPRQGPNTEAFF	TGCAGTGCTAGAGCGCCCAGGCAGGGACCGAACACTGAAGCTTTCTTT
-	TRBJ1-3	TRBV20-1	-	CSARDRVLGGAGNTIYF	TGCAGTGCTAGAGACCGGGTCTTGGGGGGGGCTGGAAACACCATATATTTT
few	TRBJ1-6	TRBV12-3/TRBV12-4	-	CASSQGRNSPLHF	TGTGCCAGCAGTCAGGGGAGGAATTCACCCCTCCACTTT
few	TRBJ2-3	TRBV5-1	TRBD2	CASSPGLAGSKADTQYF	TGCGCCAGCAGCCCAGGACTAGCGGGGTCGAAGGCAGATACGCAGTATTTT
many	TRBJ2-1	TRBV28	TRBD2	CASSLNGRTEQFF	TGTGCCAGCAGTTTAAACGGGAGGACTGAGCAGTTCTTC
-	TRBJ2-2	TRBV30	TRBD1	CAWRYGQGVSTGELFF	TGTGCCTGGCGTTACGGACAGGGGGTTTCCACCGGGGAGCTGTTTTTT
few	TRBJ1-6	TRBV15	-	CATSRDWGGKGSPLHF	TGTGCCACCAGCAGAGATTGGGGAGGGAAAGGTTCACCCCTCCACTTT
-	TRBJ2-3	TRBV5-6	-	CASSLEGVAQYF	TGTGCCAGCAGCTTGGAAGGGGTGGCGCAGTATTTT
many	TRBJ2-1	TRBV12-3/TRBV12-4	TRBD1	CASSWDRGYYNEQFF	TGTGCCAGCAGTTGGGACAGGGGGTACTACAATGAGCAGTTCTTC
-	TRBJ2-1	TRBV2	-	CASSDGASHEQFF	TGTGCCAGCAGTGACGGGGCGAGCCATGAGCAGTTCTTC
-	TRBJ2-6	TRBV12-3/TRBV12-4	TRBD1	CASSIPDRDTSSGANVLTF	TGTGCCAGCAGCATCCCAGACAGGGACACTAGCTCTGGGGCCAACGTCCTGACTTTC
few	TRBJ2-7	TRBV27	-	CASSKKSSYEQYF	TGTGCCAGCAGTAAAAAGAGCTCCTACGAGCAGTACTTC
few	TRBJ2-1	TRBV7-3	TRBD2	CASSLSGRVDNEQFF	TGTGCCAGCAGCTTAAGCGGGAGGGTAGACAATGAGCAGTTCTTC
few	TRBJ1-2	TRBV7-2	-	CASSLARFPLTGYTF	TGTGCCAGCAGCTTAGCTCGATTCCCCCTGACTGGCTACACCTTC
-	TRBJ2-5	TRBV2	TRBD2	CASRFSGGTQYF	TGTGCCAGCAGGTTTAGCGGGGGGACCCAGTACTTC
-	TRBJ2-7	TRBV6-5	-	CASSYMQGSYEQYF	TGTGCCAGCAGTTACATGCAGGGTTCCTACGAGCAGTACTTC
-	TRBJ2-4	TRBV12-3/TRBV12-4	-	CASSLGREQNIQYF	TGTGCCAGCAGTTTGGGCAGGGAGCAAAACATTCAGTACTTC
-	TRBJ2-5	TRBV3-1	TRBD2	CASSLTSGGVSGETQYF	TGTGCCAGCAGCCTGACTAGCGGGGGGGTCTCGGGGGAGACCCAGTACTTC
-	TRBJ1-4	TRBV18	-	CASSRRPPRGEKLFF	TGTGCCAGCTCACGCCGCCCACCCCGGGGTGAAAAACTGTTTTTT
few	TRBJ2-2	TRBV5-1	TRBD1	CASSFGTGGHPPTTGELFF	TGCGCCAGCAGCTTCGGGACAGGGGGCCATCCACCAACCACCGGGGAGCTGTTTTTT
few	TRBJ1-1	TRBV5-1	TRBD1	CASSSYRGGGTEAFF	TGCGCCAGCAGCTCGTACAGGGGTGGAGGCACTGAAGCTTTCTTT